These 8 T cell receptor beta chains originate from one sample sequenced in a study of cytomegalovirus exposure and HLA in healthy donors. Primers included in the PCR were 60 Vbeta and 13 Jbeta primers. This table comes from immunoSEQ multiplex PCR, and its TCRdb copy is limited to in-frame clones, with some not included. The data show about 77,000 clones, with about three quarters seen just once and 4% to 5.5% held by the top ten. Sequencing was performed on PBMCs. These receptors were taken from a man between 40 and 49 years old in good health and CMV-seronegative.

The CDR3 DNA reads TGTGCCAGCAGTGCACGGACGGGAAGCAATCAGCCCCAGCATTTT. Its protein is CASSARTGSNQPQHF. The chain joins TRBV28 to TRBJ1-5; the D is unclear. The V end lost 5 bases, the J end lost 1 base, and 12 bases lay between the germline ends. Germline V lookup: CDR1 MDHEN, CDR2 SYDVKM. This CDR3 spans 15 amino acids.

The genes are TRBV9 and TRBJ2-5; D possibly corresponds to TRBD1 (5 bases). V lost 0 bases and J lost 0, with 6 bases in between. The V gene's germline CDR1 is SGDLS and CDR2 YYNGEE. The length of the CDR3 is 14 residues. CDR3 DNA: TGTGCCAGCAGCGTAGAGGGGTACCAAGAGACCCAGTACTTC. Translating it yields CASSVEGYQETQYF. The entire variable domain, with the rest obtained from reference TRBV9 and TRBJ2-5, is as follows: DSGVTQTPKHLITATGQRVTLRCSPRSGDLSVYWYQQSLDQGLQFLIQYYNGEERAKGNILERFSAQQFPDLHSELNLSSLELGDSALYFCASSVEGYQETQYFGPGTRLLVL.

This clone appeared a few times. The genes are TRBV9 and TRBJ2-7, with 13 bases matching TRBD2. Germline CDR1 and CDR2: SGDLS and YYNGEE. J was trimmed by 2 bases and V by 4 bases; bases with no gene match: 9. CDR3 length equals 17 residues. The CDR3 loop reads CASSPRTSGSLTYEQYF. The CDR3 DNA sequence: TGTGCCAGCAGCCCACGGACTAGCGGGAGCCTCACCTACGAGCAGTACTTC.

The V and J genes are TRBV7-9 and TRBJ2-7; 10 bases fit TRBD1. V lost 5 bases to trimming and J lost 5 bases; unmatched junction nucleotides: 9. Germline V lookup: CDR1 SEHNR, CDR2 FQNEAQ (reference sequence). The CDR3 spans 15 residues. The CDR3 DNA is TGTGCCAGCAGCCCCTCTGAGACAGGGGGCGACGAGCAGTACTTC. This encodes CASSPSETGGDEQYF.

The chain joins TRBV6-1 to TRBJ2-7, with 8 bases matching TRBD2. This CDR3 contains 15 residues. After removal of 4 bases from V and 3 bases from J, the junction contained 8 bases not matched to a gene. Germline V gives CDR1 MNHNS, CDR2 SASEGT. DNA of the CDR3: TGTGCCAGCAGTGGACTTAGCGGGAATTACTACGAGCAGTACTTC. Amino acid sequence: CASSGLSGNYYEQYF.

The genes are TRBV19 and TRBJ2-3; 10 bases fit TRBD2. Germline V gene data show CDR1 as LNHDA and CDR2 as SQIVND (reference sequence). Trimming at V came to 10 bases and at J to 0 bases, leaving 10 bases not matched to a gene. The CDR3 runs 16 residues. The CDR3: CATSSGGSTSTDTQYF. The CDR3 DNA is TGTGCCACCTCTAGCGGGGGTTCGACTAGCACAGATACGCAGTATTTT.

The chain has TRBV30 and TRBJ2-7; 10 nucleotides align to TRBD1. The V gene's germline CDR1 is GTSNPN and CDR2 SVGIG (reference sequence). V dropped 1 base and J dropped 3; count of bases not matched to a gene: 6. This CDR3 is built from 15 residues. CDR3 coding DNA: TGTGCCTGGAGTGGGGGGACAGGGGCTAACTACGAGCAGTACTTC. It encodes CAWSGGTGANYEQYF.

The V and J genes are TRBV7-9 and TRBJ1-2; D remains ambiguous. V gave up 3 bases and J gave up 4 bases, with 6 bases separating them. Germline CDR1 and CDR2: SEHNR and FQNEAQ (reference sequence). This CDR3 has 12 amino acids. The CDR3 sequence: CASSFSSYGYTF. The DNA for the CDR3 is TGTGCCAGCAGCTTCTCCAGCTATGGCTACACCTTC.